This TCR beta chain was identified in a study of blood T cells in healthy people across ages. Findings of the study overall: The lack of PBMC sorting stopped any conclusive naive versus antigen-experienced comparison.

The germline CDR1 and CDR2 sequences are DFQATT and SNEGSKA (reference sequence). V lost 3 bases to trimming and J lost 8 bases, with 13 bases between them. The CDR3 is made up of 12 amino acids. Donors gave approximately 9.9 milliliters of peripheral blood apiece. Extraction yielded at least 6 micrograms of total RNA per sample. A second PCR of about 6 to 12 cycles used a sample-barcoded 5' primer and a J-beta primer mix. The template-switch adaptor, which had 12 random nucleotides, put a tag on each cDNA molecule. TCRdb itself ran the 5' RACE reads through MiXCR, one entry per CDR3 protein. The sample carries roughly 1,500,000 distinct CDR3 sequences, roughly 32% recorded once. About this clonotype itself: Its specificity is not known.

The rearrangement links TRBV20-1 to TRBJ1-2; D unclear. The sequence derives from a woman between 25 and 40 years old in good health. Source material: blood. The CDR3 spells CSASKDGWGYTF. The CDR3 DNA sequence: TGCAGTGCTAGTAAGGACGGATGGGGCTACACCTTC.